Described below is a single T cell receptor (beta chain) sequence and its context. What it recognizes is unknown. It was after approximately 10 days of culture that CD4+ T cells were isolated. Each person got two doses of an mRNA SARS-CoV-2 vaccine, BNT162b2 or mRNA-1273. The V gene's germline CDR1 is MDHEN and CDR2 SYDVKM. The CDR3 has 15 residues. V gave up 7 bases and J gave up 6 bases; unmatched junction bases: 14. The data were taken from a study of vaccination effects on CD4 cells after COVID-19. Sequencing was performed with immunoSEQ multiplex PCR; in TCRdb, only in-frame clones are kept and a portion is missing. The table records about 73,000 clones, around 70% of them present only once.

The rearrangement uses TRBV28 and TRBJ1-2, with 7 bases fitting TRBD1. The specimen comprised CD4+ T cells from PBMCs cultured without peptide, sampled after COVID-19 vaccination. The sequence was collected from a human donor who received a COVID-19 vaccine. CDR3 sequence reads: CASILQGTPLDGYTF. The CDR3, as DNA: TGTGCCAGCATCTTACAGGGGACCCCCTTGGATGGCTACACCTTC.